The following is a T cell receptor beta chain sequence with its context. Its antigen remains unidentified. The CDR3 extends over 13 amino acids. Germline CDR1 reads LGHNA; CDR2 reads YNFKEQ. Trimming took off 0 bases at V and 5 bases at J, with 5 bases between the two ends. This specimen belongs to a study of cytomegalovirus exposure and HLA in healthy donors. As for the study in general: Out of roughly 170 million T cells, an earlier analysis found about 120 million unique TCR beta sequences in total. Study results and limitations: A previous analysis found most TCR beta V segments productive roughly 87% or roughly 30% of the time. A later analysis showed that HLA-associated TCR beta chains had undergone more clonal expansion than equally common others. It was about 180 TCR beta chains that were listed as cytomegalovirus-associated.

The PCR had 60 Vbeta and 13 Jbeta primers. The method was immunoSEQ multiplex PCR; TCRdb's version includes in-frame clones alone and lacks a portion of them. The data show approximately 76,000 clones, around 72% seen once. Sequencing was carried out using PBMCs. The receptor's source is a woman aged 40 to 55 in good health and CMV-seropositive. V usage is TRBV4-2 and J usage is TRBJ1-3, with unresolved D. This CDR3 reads CASSQERRNTIYF. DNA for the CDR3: TGTGCCAGCAGCCAAGAGCGGAGAAACACCATATATTTT.